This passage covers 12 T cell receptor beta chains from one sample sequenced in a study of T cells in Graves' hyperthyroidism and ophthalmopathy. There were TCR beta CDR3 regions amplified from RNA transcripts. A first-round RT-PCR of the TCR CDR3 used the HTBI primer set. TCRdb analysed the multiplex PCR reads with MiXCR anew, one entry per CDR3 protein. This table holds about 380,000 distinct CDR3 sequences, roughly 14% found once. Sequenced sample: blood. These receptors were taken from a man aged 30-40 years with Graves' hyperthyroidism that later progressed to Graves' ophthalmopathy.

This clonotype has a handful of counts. The CDR3 DNA is TGTGCCAGCAGCTTGAGGGTAACAGGGACGTCAACCGGGGAGCTGTTTTTT. Encoded protein: CASSLRVTGTSTGELFF. The chain combines TRBV5-6 with TRBJ2-2; D is possibly TRBD1 (6 bases). Trimming took off 1 base at V and 5 bases at J, with 18 bases between the two ends. Germline loops: CDR1 SGHDT, CDR2 YYEEEE. This CDR3 is built from 17 residues.

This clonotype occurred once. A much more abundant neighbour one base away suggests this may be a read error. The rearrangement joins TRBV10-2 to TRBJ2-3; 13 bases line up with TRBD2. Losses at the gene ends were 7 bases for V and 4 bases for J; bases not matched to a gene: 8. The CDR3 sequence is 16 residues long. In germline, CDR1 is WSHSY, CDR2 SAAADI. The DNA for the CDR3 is TGCGCCAGCACGGGACTAGCGGGGCCTAGCGCAGATACGCAGTATTTT. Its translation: CASTGLAGPSADTQYF.

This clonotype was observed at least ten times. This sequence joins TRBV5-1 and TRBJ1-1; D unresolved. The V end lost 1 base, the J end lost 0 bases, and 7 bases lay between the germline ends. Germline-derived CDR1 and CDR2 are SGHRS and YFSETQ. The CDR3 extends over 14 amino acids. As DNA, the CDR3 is TGCGCCAGCAGCTTGTGGATGATGAACACTGAAGCTTTCTTT. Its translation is CASSLWMMNTEAFF.

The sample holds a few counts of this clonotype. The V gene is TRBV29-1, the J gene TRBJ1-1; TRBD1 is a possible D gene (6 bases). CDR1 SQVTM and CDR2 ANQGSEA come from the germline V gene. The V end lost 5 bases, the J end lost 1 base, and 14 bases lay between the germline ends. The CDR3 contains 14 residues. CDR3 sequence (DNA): TGCAGCGTTAGGGCCAGGGGAACGAACACTGAAGCTTTCTTT. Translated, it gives CSVRARGTNTEAFF.

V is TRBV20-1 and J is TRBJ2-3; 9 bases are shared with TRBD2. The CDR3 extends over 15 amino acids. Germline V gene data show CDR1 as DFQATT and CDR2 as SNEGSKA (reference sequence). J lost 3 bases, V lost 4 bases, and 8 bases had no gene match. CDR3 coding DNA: TGCAGTGCTAACCCCCTAGCGGGGACTACAGATACGCAGTATTTT. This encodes CSANPLAGTTDTQYF.

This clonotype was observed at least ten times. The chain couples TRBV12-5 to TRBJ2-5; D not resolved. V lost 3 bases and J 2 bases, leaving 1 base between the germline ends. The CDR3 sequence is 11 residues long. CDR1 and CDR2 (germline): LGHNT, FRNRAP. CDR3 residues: CASGFQETQYF. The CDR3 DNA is TGTGCTAGTGGTTTTCAAGAGACCCAGTACTTC.

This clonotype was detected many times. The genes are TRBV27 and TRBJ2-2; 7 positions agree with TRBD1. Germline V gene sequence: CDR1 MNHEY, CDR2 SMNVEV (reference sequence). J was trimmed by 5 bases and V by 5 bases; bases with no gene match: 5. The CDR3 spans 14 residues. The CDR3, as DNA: TGTGCCAGCAGTAGACAGGGATGGACCGGGGAGCTGTTTTTT. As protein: CASSRQGWTGELFF.

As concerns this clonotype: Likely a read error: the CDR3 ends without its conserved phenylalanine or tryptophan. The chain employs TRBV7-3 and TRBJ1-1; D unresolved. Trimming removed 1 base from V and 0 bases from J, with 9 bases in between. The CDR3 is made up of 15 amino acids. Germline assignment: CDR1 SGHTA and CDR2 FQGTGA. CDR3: CASSLMAGMNTEAFL. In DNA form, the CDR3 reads TGTGCCAGCAGCTTAATGGCGGGTATGAACACTGAAGCTTTCCTT.

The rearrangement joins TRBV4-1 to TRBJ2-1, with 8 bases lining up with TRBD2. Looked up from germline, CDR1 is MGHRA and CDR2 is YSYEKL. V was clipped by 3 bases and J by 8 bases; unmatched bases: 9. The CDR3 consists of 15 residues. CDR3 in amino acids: CASSHQLAAGDEQFF. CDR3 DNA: TGCGCCAGCAGCCACCAACTAGCGGCCGGGGATGAGCAGTTCTTC.

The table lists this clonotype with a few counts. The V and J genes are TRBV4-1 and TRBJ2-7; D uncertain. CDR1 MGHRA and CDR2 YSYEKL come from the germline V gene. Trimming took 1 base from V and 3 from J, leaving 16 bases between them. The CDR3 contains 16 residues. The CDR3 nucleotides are TGCGCCAGCAGCCAAGTGGCCGCCGTCAGTGACTACGAGCAGTACTTC. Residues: CASSQVAAVSDYEQYF.

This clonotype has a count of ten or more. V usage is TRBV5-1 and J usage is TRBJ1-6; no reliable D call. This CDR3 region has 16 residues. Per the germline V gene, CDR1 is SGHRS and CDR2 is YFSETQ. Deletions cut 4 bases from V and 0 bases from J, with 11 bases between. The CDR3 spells CASSGPGSSYNSPLHF. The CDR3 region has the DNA TGCGCCAGCAGCGGCCCTGGAAGCTCCTATAATTCACCCCTCCACTTT.

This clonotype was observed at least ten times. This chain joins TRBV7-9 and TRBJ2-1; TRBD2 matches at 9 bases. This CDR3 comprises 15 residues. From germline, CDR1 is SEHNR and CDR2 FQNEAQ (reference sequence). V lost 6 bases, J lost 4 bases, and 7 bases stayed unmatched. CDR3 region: CASSPIAGVYNEQFF. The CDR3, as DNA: TGTGCCAGCAGTCCAATAGCGGGGGTGTACAATGAGCAGTTCTTC.